This TCR beta chain derives from a study of T cell responses to AZD1222 COVID-19 vaccine. Study-level information: Some second doses came at about 4 weeks and others at about 12 weeks; these were pooled.

Germline CDR1 reads SQVTM; CDR2 reads ANQGSEA. J was trimmed by 2 bases and V by 5 bases; bases with no gene match: 5. The CDR3 has 14 residues. Profiling relied on immunoSEQ multiplex PCR, and the TCRdb table lists in-frame clones only, not all of them. This sample yields approximately 73,000 clones, of which over 80% are seen a single time; approximately 2.8% belongs to the top ten. This sequence joins TRBV29-1 and TRBJ2-2, with 7 bases fitting TRBD1. Sequenced here: peripheral blood, sampled on day 0 of AZD1222 vaccination. The source of this sequence is an adult in good health. DNA for the CDR3: TGCAGCGTTCGAAGACAGGGTAACACCGGGGAGCTGTTTTTT. Translated, it gives CSVRRQGNTGELFF.